A single T cell receptor (beta chain) is shown here with its context. There is no known antigen for this receptor. Nothing much larger sits one base from this clone, and base qualities are not available. This specimen comes from a study of T cell responses to AZD1222 COVID-19 vaccine (dated by TCRdb to the early 2020s). In terms of the full investigation: TCR sequencing was performed for about 250 trial participants, of whom 200 to 220 were given two doses of AZD1222 and around 25 were given two doses of MenACWY control vaccine. Trial participants were enrolled into age subgroups of 18-55, 56-69 and 70-plus years, which contained around 140, 26 and 57 TCR-sequenced participants, respectively.

Sample time point, as interpreted from the label and publication: about 28 days (+/-7) after the second vaccine dose. Interpreted using the paper, the treatment or condition label stands for: meningococcal conjugate vaccine given as trial control. Samples from vaccinated people were obtained from the UK trials COV001 and COV002, which included a single-blind randomized controlled phase 2/3 trial of AZD1222 (ChAdOx1 nCoV-19) in healthy adults. Trial participant PBMC samples were collected at day 0 and day 28 after the second dose for TCRbeta chain sequencing. Study-wide conclusions, independent of this receptor: A significant rise in spike-specific TCR breadth and depth was observed after two AZD1222 doses relative to day 0 and relative to MenACWY recipients. Most participants were white British and females outnumbered males, and the authors suggested that clonal diversity may have been underestimated. Only five to seven AZD1222 recipients were SARS-CoV-2 seropositive at baseline, limiting conclusions about previously exposed vaccinees. CD4 TCRs associated with the vaccine covered the entire spike protein, and the dominant responses were in regions 160-218 and 743-854. Epitopes outside the regions mutated in the B.1.351 and B.1.1.7 variants were reportedly recognized by nearly half of the unique spike-specific TCRs. No day 14 peak-response samples were available, so repertoires were characterized only after the peak T cell response. The 56-69-year group was small, and its depth increase did not reach significance, likely because of low power.

Spanning cysteine to phenylalanine, the CDR3 consists of 15 amino acids. Solely the CDR3 DNA is kept, with 45 bases framed from the first base. The germline V gene (reference sequence) provides CDR1 MNHEY and CDR2 SMNVEV. Trimming takes 8 bases off V and 6 bases off J; junction bases not matched to a gene: 14. The CDR3 regions of human TCRbeta chains were analyzed by immunosequencing. The original pipeline was this. TCRs in the repertoires were compared against a reference library of SARS-CoV-2-specific TCRs that had been generated with the MIRA antigen-specificity platform. Breadth was defined as the fraction of unique TCRs that were SARS-CoV-2-associated, and depth was defined as the fraction of total T cells that were SARS-CoV-2-associated. Each spike-specific TCR was assigned to its reactive spike region and to a CD4 or CD8 class using the MIRA data. Log10-transformed breadth and depth values were compared by one-way ANOVA with Sidak's multiple comparisons tests. The clones in this table, taken by TCRdb from immuneACCESS, are in-frame only. Not every clone is retained; where verified, under half of the shortfall comes from an unresolved V gene, and the cause of the rest is unknown. V, J and clone size were drawn from that table, and D and trimming were deduced from the DNA. The sample contains 200,000 to 250,000 clones, roughly 94% of them found a single time. The leading ten clones occupy over 1.5% of the sample.

This clonotype was sampled from an adult who received the MenACWY meningococcal vaccine as a control. The specimen comprised peripheral blood, sampled 28 days after the second dose of the MenACWY control vaccine. The chain couples TRBV27 to TRBJ2-7; 9 bases in the junction line up with TRBD1. The CDR3: CASGFLTGGEGEQYF. The nucleotides are TGTGCCAGCGGATTCTTGACAGGGGGTGAGGGCGAGCAGTACTTC.